These 30 T cell receptor beta chains came from one sample sequenced in a study of CD4 T cells in relation to SARS-CoV-2 and coronaviruses. The unexposed donors gave CD4+ T cells in about 2011-2019, prior to COVID-19. TCRdb's table, derived via immunoSEQ multiplex PCR, lists solely in-frame clones and lacks some. Here the sample spans roughly 61,000 clones, more than 80% being singletons. Sequencing input: memory CD4+ T cells from PBMCs. The receptors were gathered from a human donor in good health.

The V gene is TRBV7-9, the J gene TRBJ2-3; D is possibly TRBD2 (6 bases). CDR3 size: 16 residues. Germline CDR1 and CDR2: SEHNR and FQNEAQ (reference sequence). V dropped 0 bases and J dropped 0 bases, with 10 bases sitting between them. The CDR3 nucleotides are TGTGCCAGCAGCTTAGCGATAAGCGGGAGCACAGATACGCAGTATTTT. This gives the protein CASSLAISGSTDTQYF.

The gene calls are TRBV7-8 and TRBJ1-4; D is unclear. Germline lookup yields CDR1 SGHVS and CDR2 FQNEAQ. The CDR3 is 13 amino acids. V was clipped by 5 bases and J by 5 bases, with 9 bases between them. CDR3: CASSRGGNEKLFF. CDR3 nucleotide sequence: TGTGCCAGCAGCCGGGGAGGGAATGAAAAACTGTTTTTT.

This chain links TRBV20-1 with TRBJ2-5; D remains ambiguous. Germline V lookup: CDR1 DFQATT, CDR2 SNEGSKA (reference sequence). The CDR3 runs to 15 residues. Trimming took 3 bases from V and 1 from J, leaving 15 bases between them. CDR3 in amino acids: CSASPQPDLQETQYF. CDR3 sequence (DNA): TGCAGTGCTAGTCCCCAGCCCGACCTCCAAGAGACCCAGTACTTC.

The rearrangement joins TRBV19 to TRBJ1-5; D uncertain. Trimming removed 7 bases from V and 2 bases from J, with 15 bases in between. The CDR3 covers 15 residues. Germline lookup yields CDR1 LNHDA and CDR2 SQIVND (reference sequence). DNA of the CDR3: TGTGCCAGTATGGACCACCAGGTGGGCAATCAGCCCCAGCATTTT. Its translation: CASMDHQVGNQPQHF. The entire variable domain, with the rest obtained from reference TRBV19 and TRBJ1-5, is as follows: DGGITQSPKYLFRKEGQNVTLSCEQNLNHDAMYWYRQDPGQGLRLIYYSQIVNDFQKGDIAEGYSVSREKKESFPLTVTSAQKNPTAFYLCASMDHQVGNQPQHFGDGTRLSIL.

This chain connects TRBV4-2 to TRBJ2-7, with 9 bases fitting TRBD1. J gave up 7 bases and V 3 bases, and 16 bases lay outside the gene matches. The CDR3 has 17 amino acids. In germline, CDR1 is LGHNA, CDR2 YNFKEQ. This CDR3 is CASSQDDPRTGAWEQYF. The CDR3 nucleotides are TGTGCCAGCAGCCAGGATGACCCACGGACAGGGGCATGGGAGCAGTACTTC.

The chain uses TRBV7-2 and TRBJ2-7; D unresolved. Deletions cut 3 bases from V and 1 base from J, with 10 bases between. The CDR3 loop spans 14 amino acids. Germline CDR1 SGHTA, CDR2 FQGNSA. The DNA of the CDR3 is TGTGCCAGCAGCTTTCTCCAGACGTCCTACGAGCAGTACTTC. Translating it yields CASSFLQTSYEQYF.

The chain is built from TRBV28 and TRBJ2-5, with no clear D. Germline assignment: CDR1 MDHEN and CDR2 SYDVKM. V lost 6 bases and J lost 4, with 15 bases in between. The CDR3 spans 14 residues. The CDR3 here is CASRDRRVRETQYF. The CDR3 nucleotides are TGTGCCAGCAGAGATAGACGGGTCCGAGAGACCCAGTACTTC.

This clone was detected only once. The rearrangement uses TRBV19 and TRBJ1-2; TRBD1 aligns across 8 bases. Trimming at V came to 2 bases and at J to 4 bases, leaving 6 bases not matched to a gene. The CDR3 runs to 15 residues. The germline CDR1 and CDR2 sequences are LNHDA and SQIVND (reference sequence). CDR3 loop: CASSIPQGASYGYTF. The CDR3 coding sequence is TGTGCCAGTAGTATACCGCAGGGGGCGAGCTATGGCTACACCTTC.

This CDR3 is CASSFGTGGDEQFF. The CDR3 nucleotides read TGTGCCAGCAGCTTTGGGACAGGAGGGGATGAGCAGTTCTTC. The V gene is TRBV7-9, the J gene TRBJ2-1, with 8 bases lining up with TRBD1. After removal of 3 bases from V and 8 bases from J, the junction contained 6 bases not matched to a gene. The CDR3 covers 14 residues. The V gene's germline CDR1 is SEHNR and CDR2 FQNEAQ (reference sequence).

V gene TRBV5-4 combines with J gene TRBJ2-3; TRBD2 matches 13 bases. V was clipped by 0 bases and J by 4 bases; unmatched bases: 2. Per the germline V gene, CDR1 is SGHNT and CDR2 is YYREEE (reference sequence). This CDR3 is built from 16 residues. CDR3 in DNA: TGTGCCAGCAGCTTGGGGACTAGCGGGAGACCAGATACGCAGTATTTT. Translated, it gives CASSLGTSGRPDTQYF.

The V gene is TRBV2, the J gene TRBJ1-5, with TRBD1 matching over 8 bases. V gave up 6 bases and J gave up 1 base; unmatched junction bases: 8. The CDR3 sequence is 16 residues long. Germline CDR1 is SNHLY and CDR2 is FYNNEI. The CDR3 loop is CASRGTGGISNQPQHF. The CDR3 nucleotides are TGTGCCAGCAGGGGTACAGGGGGGATCAGCAATCAGCCCCAGCATTTT.

The rearrangement uses TRBV13 and TRBJ2-1; D is unresolved. V was clipped by 5 bases and J by 8 bases, with 16 bases between them. Germline loops: CDR1 PRHDT, CDR2 FYEKMQ (reference sequence). CDR3 length equals 14 residues. CDR3 DNA: TGTGCCAGCAGCCCGTCGTCGGTGCAACATGAGCAGTTCTTC. The encoded protein is CASSPSSVQHEQFF.

The V and J genes are TRBV5-1 and TRBJ2-7, with no clear D. The CDR3 length is 15 residues. Germline CDR1 SGHRS, CDR2 YFSETQ. Trimming left V 1 base short and J 6 bases short, with 17 bases between. Here the CDR3 DNA reads TGCGCCAGCAGCTTGACCCCTCTTTCTAGGACCGAGCAGTACTTC. Amino acids: CASSLTPLSRTEQYF.

V is TRBV6-5 and J is TRBJ2-1; 10 bases agree with TRBD2. The V segment lost 11 bases and the J segment 9 bases; nucleotides outside the gene matches: 16. There are 15 residues in the CDR3. In germline, CDR1 is MNHEY, CDR2 SVGAGI. The CDR3 bases are TGTGCCTCCCGGGTAGCGGGAGGAGTAGGGGGTGAGCAGTTCTTC. This encodes CASRVAGGVGGEQFF.

V is TRBV18 and J is TRBJ2-7; 7 nucleotides line up with TRBD2. The V gene end was trimmed by 4 bases and the J gene end by 3 bases; junction bases not matched to a gene: 3. This CDR3 comprises 13 residues. Germline CDR1 reads KGHSH; CDR2 reads LQKENI. The CDR3 DNA sequence: TGTGCCAGCTCACGGGCTAGCGGCTACGAGCAGTACTTC. Encoded protein: CASSRASGYEQYF.

The V gene is TRBV6-4, the J gene TRBJ1-1; the match to TRBD1 covers 8 bases. Germline loops: CDR1 MRHNA, CDR2 SNTAGT. The V segment lost 6 bases and the J segment 4 bases; nucleotides outside the gene matches: 4. The CDR3 covers 13 residues. CDR3 bases: TGTGCCAGCAGGGCCGGACAGGGCACTGAAGCTTTCTTT. This translates into CASRAGQGTEAFF.

The chain uses TRBV11-2 and TRBJ2-7; D possibly uses TRBD1 or TRBD2 (5 bases each). With 1 base removed from V and 0 bases from J, the gap between germline ends came to 13 bases. The germline gives CDR1 SGHAT, CDR2 FQNNGV. This CDR3 region has 16 residues. The CDR3 nucleotides are TGTGCCAGCAGCTTAGGTGGGACCCTGGACTCCTACGAGCAGTACTTC. Translation: CASSLGGTLDSYEQYF.

The rearrangement links TRBV29-1 to TRBJ2-7; either TRBD1 or TRBD2 may supply D (5 bases each). V was pared by 6 bases and J by 6 bases, with 21 bases between. This CDR3 region has 14 residues. From germline, CDR1 is SQVTM and CDR2 ANQGSEA. This CDR3 reads CSVWTQGRGGEQYF. The DNA of the CDR3 is TGCAGCGTCTGGACCCAGGGACGGGGCGGCGAGCAGTACTTC.

In DNA, the CDR3 is TGTGCCAGCAGCGCCCGGACAGGGGCCACTGAAGCTTTCTTT. Residues: CASSARTGATEAFF. The rearrangement uses TRBV7-8 and TRBJ1-1; TRBD1 matches at 9 bases. The germline CDR1 and CDR2 sequences are SGHVS and FQNEAQ. Trimming at V came to 5 bases and at J to 4 bases, leaving 5 bases not matched to a gene. The length of the CDR3 is 14 residues.

The V call is TRBV19, the J call TRBJ1-5, with D tentatively TRBD1 (5 bases). Germline V lookup: CDR1 LNHDA, CDR2 SQIVND (reference sequence). This CDR3 contains 13 residues. Trimming removed 6 bases from V and 6 bases from J, with 12 bases in between. The CDR3 loop is CASRRDQVQPQHF. The CDR3 DNA follows: TGTGCCAGTAGACGGGACCAAGTTCAGCCCCAGCATTTT.

This chain uses TRBV11-2 with TRBJ2-2; 8 nucleotides match TRBD2. Per germline, CDR1 SGHAT and CDR2 FQNNGV. The CDR3 consists of 17 residues. V lost 3 bases to trimming and J lost 4 bases; unmatched junction nucleotides: 10. In DNA form, the CDR3 reads TGTGCCAGCAGCTTCTACCCCAGCGGGAGTAGCACCGGGGAGCTGTTTTTT. Translated: CASSFYPSGSSTGELFF.

The V call is TRBV5-1, the J call TRBJ1-1; 9 nucleotides agree with TRBD1. The V gene end was trimmed by 0 bases and the J gene end by 5 bases; junction bases not matched to a gene: 5. CDR3 length equals 15 residues. Germline V gene sequence: CDR1 SGHRS, CDR2 YFSETQ. The CDR3 DNA follows: TGCGCCAGCAGCTTGGGAACAGGGGGCTGGACTGAAGCTTTCTTT. The encoded protein is CASSLGTGGWTEAFF.

The chain uses TRBV15 and TRBJ2-1; 10 bases align to TRBD2. The V and J ends lost 0 bases and 5 bases, in that order; junction bases with no gene match: 10. The CDR3 length is 18 residues. CDR1 and CDR2 (germline): LNHNV, YYDKDF (reference sequence). CDR3 in DNA: TGTGCCACCAGCAGAGATGGCCCGGGTCTAGCGGGAGACAATGAGCAGTTCTTC. The encoded protein is CATSRDGPGLAGDNEQFF.

V is TRBV2 and J is TRBJ2-7; 8 nucleotides agree with TRBD1. CDR3 length: 13 residues. Losses at the gene ends were 6 bases for V and 6 bases for J; bases not matched to a gene: 7. The germline CDR1 and CDR2 sequences are SNHLY and FYNNEI. DNA of the CDR3: TGTGCCAGCAGGTATCAGGGGGCCGGCGAGCAGTACTTC. It specifies CASRYQGAGEQYF.

The chain employs TRBV18 and TRBJ2-5; D gene ambiguous. Germline V gene sequence: CDR1 KGHSH, CDR2 LQKENI. The CDR3 length is 14 residues. V was cut by 2 bases and J by 2 bases, with 9 bases left in between. DNA of the CDR3: TGTGCCAGCTCACCAAATTACAGACAAGAGACCCAGTACTTC. This gives the protein CASSPNYRQETQYF.

In nucleotides, the CDR3 is TGTGCCAGCAGTGTAGGACAGGGAACGAGGGATCAGCCCCAGCATTTT. Protein: CASSVGQGTRDQPQHF. The chain combines TRBV6-1 with TRBJ1-5; TRBD1 matches at 8 bases. CDR3 size: 16 residues. With 4 bases clipped from V and 5 bases from J, the junction kept 10 bases outside the gene matches. Per germline, CDR1 MNHNS and CDR2 SASEGT.

This chain uses TRBV7-3 with TRBJ2-6; D remains ambiguous. Trimming pared 3 bases from V and 0 bases from J, leaving 12 bases between. The CDR3 runs 17 residues. Germline V gene data show CDR1 as SGHTA and CDR2 as FQGTGA. The CDR3 region has the DNA TGTGCCAGCAGCTTTCGTAATAGAGGCTCTGGGGCCAACGTCCTGACTTTC. Protein product: CASSFRNRGSGANVLTF. Complete variable domain (other parts from reference TRBV7-3 and TRBJ2-6): GAGVSQTPSNKVTEKGKYVELRCDPISGHTALYWYRQSLGQGPEFLIYFQGTGAADDSGLPNDRFFAVRPEGSVSTLKIQRTERGDSAVYLCASSFRNRGSGANVLTFGAGSRLTVL.

The V gene is TRBV19, the J gene TRBJ2-1; D unclear. Germline assignment: CDR1 LNHDA and CDR2 SQIVND (reference sequence). The CDR3 sequence is 14 residues long. The germline V and J ends were trimmed by 5 bases and 2 bases, with 10 bases remaining between them. Here the CDR3 DNA reads TGTGCCAGTAGTGCGGCTATCGCCTACAATGAGCAGTTCTTC. This gives the protein CASSAAIAYNEQFF.

This chain connects TRBV11-2 to TRBJ1-2, with D unclear. V was cut by 1 base and J by 4 bases, with 13 bases left in between. The germline V gene encodes CDR1 SGHAT and CDR2 FQNNGV. This CDR3 spans 15 amino acids. This chain's CDR3 is CASSLAGRVTYGYTF. The CDR3 nucleotides read TGTGCCAGCAGCTTAGCGGGTCGTGTGACCTATGGCTACACCTTC.

The rearrangement uses TRBV5-1 and TRBJ2-3, with TRBD2 as a possible D gene (6 bases). V was clipped by 0 bases and J by 2 bases, with 13 bases between them. The germline gives CDR1 SGHRS, CDR2 YFSETQ. The CDR3 totals 16 residues. The CDR3 region has the DNA TGCGCCAGCAGCTTGGGAAGTAGCGGTTACACAGATACGCAGTATTTT. As protein: CASSLGSSGYTDTQYF.